The 29 T cell receptor beta chains below come from one sample, sequenced in a study of T cells in Graves' hyperthyroidism and ophthalmopathy. It was RNA transcripts that yielded the amplified TCR beta CDR3 regions. A set of HTBI primers served as the primers for a first-round RT-PCR of the TCR CDR3. TCRdb called the multiplex PCR reads again in MiXCR, with one record for every CDR3 protein. The data show approximately 590,000 distinct CDR3 sequences, 15% to 18% seen once. The sequenced sample was blood. The receptors stem from a woman in her thirties with Graves' hyperthyroidism.

This clonotype was counted ten times or more. This chain links TRBV7-9 with TRBJ2-5; 7 bases line up with TRBD2. J lost 0 bases, V lost 5 bases, and 3 bases had no gene match. CDR1 and CDR2 from the germline V gene are SEHNR and FQNEAQ (reference sequence). This CDR3 contains 14 residues. In nucleotides, the CDR3 is TGTGCCAGCAGCCCCCTAGCGGACCAAGAGACCCAGTACTTC. As protein: CASSPLADQETQYF.

Concerning this clonotype: This may come from a read error, since a much larger clone is one base off. The conserved final phenylalanine or tryptophan is absent from the CDR3, which likely points to a read error. This chain joins TRBV7-2 and TRBJ2-7; D is undetermined. Trimming shortened V by 3 bases and J by 2 bases, and 5 bases separated the two germline ends. Germline V gives CDR1 SGHTA, CDR2 FQGNSA. The CDR3 sequence is 12 residues long. CDR3 protein: CASSFRTYEQYL. The CDR3 DNA reads TGTGCCAGCAGCTTCCGCACCTACGAGCAGTACCTC.

This sequence joins TRBV19 and TRBJ1-2, with D tentatively TRBD1 (5 bases). Germline assignment: CDR1 LNHDA and CDR2 SQIVND (reference sequence). Trimming cost V 6 bases and J 1 base, with 15 bases left between them. The CDR3 contains 15 residues. CDR3 in DNA: TGTGCCAGTAGAGCCACGTGGGACGGTAACTATGGCTACACCTTC. Its translation is CASRATWDGNYGYTF.

In its sample, this clonotype was seen a few times. The chain employs TRBV6-2 or TRBV6-3 and TRBJ2-1, with a possible D match to TRBD2 (5 bases). The germline V gene encodes CDR1 MNHEY and CDR2 SVGEGT. The CDR3 has 13 residues. V lost 5 bases and J 15 bases, leaving 20 bases between the germline ends. CDR3 sequence (DNA): TGTGCCAGCAGTACGCGAATGGACTCTGGTGGGTTCTTC. Encoded protein: CASSTRMDSGGFF.

This clonotype turned up a few times. The gene calls are TRBV6-1 and TRBJ2-3; D possibly matches TRBD1 or TRBD2 (5 bases each). Germline CDR1 reads MNHNS; CDR2 reads SASEGT. This CDR3 contains 12 residues. Trimming stripped 4 bases from V and 6 bases from J, with 8 bases between. The CDR3 is CASSGEGDTQYF. In DNA, the CDR3 is TGTGCCAGCAGTGGTGAGGGGGATACGCAGTATTTT.

This clonotype occurred many times. This chain joins TRBV20-1 and TRBJ2-3, with TRBD2 matching over 8 bases. CDR1 and CDR2 (germline): DFQATT, SNEGSKA (reference sequence). Trimming cost V 6 bases and J 7 bases; bases outside gene matches: 12. The CDR3 extends over 14 amino acids. The DNA of the CDR3 is TGCAGTGCCAGTAGTCGGACTAGCACTTATACGCAGTATTTT. Protein sequence: CSASSRTSTYTQYF.

This clonotype was picked up many times. The chain links TRBV11-3 to TRBJ2-1; D call uncertain. CDR1 is SGHNT, CDR2 YENEEA, per germline. The CDR3 sequence is 13 residues long. V was trimmed by 2 bases and J by 9 bases, leaving 11 bases between them. The CDR3 spells CASSLQEWGEQFF. CDR3 in DNA: TGTGCCAGCAGCTTACAGGAATGGGGTGAGCAGTTCTTC. Combining the CDR3 with reference TRBV11-3 and TRBJ2-1 gives the whole variable domain EAGVVQSPRYKIIEKKQPVAFWCNPISGHNTLYWYLQNLGQGPELLIRYENEEAVDDSQLPKDRFSAERLKGVDSTLKIQPAELGDSAVYLCASSLQEWGEQFFGPGTRLTVL.

This clonotype is medium-sized within its sample. The chain is built from TRBV6-2 or TRBV6-3 and TRBJ2-2; maybe TRBD1 (5 bases). Trimming shortened V by 4 bases and J by 5 bases, and 8 bases separated the two germline ends. Germline V CDR1 and CDR2: MNHEY, SVGEGT. The length of the CDR3 is 13 residues. CDR3 coding DNA: TGTGCCAGCAGTTTGACAGAAACCGGGGAGCTGTTTTTT. This gives the protein CASSLTETGELFF.

This chain links TRBV11-2 with TRBJ2-2; 14 bases are shared with TRBD2. The V gene end was trimmed by 4 bases and the J gene end by 7 bases; junction bases not matched to a gene: 5. There are 16 residues in the CDR3. Germline CDR1 SGHAT, CDR2 FQNNGV. CDR3 nucleotide sequence: TGTGCCAGCAGCTCTGGGACTAGCGGGAGTAGCGGGGAGCTGTTTTTT. Its protein is CASSSGTSGSSGELFF. The full variable domain, in which reference TRBV11-2 and TRBJ2-2 provide the parts outside the CDR3, is EAGVAQSPRYKIIEKRQSVAFWCNPISGHATLYWYQQILGQGPKLLIQFQNNGVVDDSQLPKDRFSAERLKGVDSTLKIQPAKLEDSAVYLCASSSGTSGSSGELFFGEGSRLTVL.

The chain joins TRBV20-1 to TRBJ2-7; D is unclear. Trimming stripped 6 bases from V and 5 bases from J, with 8 bases between. CDR1 DFQATT and CDR2 SNEGSKA come from the germline V gene (reference sequence). This CDR3 region has 10 residues. The CDR3 loop is CSAFYHEQYF. The CDR3 bases are TGCAGTGCCTTCTACCACGAGCAGTACTTC.

The sample holds many counts of this clonotype. The chain carries TRBV6-6 and TRBJ1-2; TRBD1 is a possible D gene (6 bases). Germline V CDR1 and CDR2: MNHNY, SVGAGI (reference sequence). The CDR3 consists of 17 residues. V was cut by 0 bases and J by 4 bases, with 18 bases left in between. CDR3 sequence (DNA): TGTGCCAGCAGTTACTCAAGGGTAGGGGGTCGCGGCTATGGCTACACCTTC. The encoded protein is CASSYSRVGGRGYGYTF.

The rearrangement joins TRBV29-1 to TRBJ2-1; 7 bases are shared with TRBD2. With 0 bases clipped from V and 9 bases from J, the junction kept 5 bases outside the gene matches. Germline loops: CDR1 SQVTM, CDR2 ANQGSEA. The CDR3 has 13 residues. The chain's CDR3 is CSVEEWRELEQFF. The CDR3, as DNA: TGCAGCGTTGAAGAGTGGCGGGAGCTTGAGCAGTTCTTC.

This clonotype appeared a few times. The V and J genes are TRBV24-1 and TRBJ2-1, with D tentatively TRBD1 (5 bases). The germline V gene encodes CDR1 KGHDR and CDR2 SFDVKD. CDR3 length equals 15 residues. V lost 3 bases and J 9 bases, leaving 17 bases between the germline ends. The CDR3 protein is CATSDPRIRQGEQFF. In DNA, the CDR3 is TGTGCCACCAGTGATCCCAGGATCCGCCAGGGTGAGCAGTTCTTC.

The chain joins TRBV28 to TRBJ2-2; 13 bases fit TRBD2. Losses at the gene ends were 2 bases for V and 2 bases for J; bases not matched to a gene: 5. Germline V gives CDR1 MDHEN, CDR2 SYDVKM. The CDR3 extends over 18 amino acids. The CDR3 here is CASSLQGLAGANTGELFF. The DNA of the CDR3 is TGTGCCAGCAGTTTACAAGGACTAGCGGGGGCCAACACCGGGGAGCTGTTTTTT.

This clonotype occurred a few times. V gene TRBV4-1 combines with J gene TRBJ2-7; 13 bases agree with TRBD2. There are 16 residues in the CDR3. V gave up 0 bases and J gave up 7 bases; unmatched junction bases: 6. The germline V gene has CDR1 MGHRA and CDR2 YSYEKL. CDR3 in DNA: TGCGCCAGCAGCCAAGACGGACTAGCGGGAGTAGGGGAGCAGTACTTC. Translated: CASSQDGLAGVGEQYF.

This clonotype was seen repeatedly, ten times or more. The chain couples TRBV11-2 to TRBJ2-7, with TRBD1 as a possible D gene (6 bases). The CDR3 is made up of 18 amino acids. Trimming stripped 1 base from V and 3 bases from J, with 22 bases between. Germline V lookup: CDR1 SGHAT, CDR2 FQNNGV. CDR3 DNA: TGTGCCAGCAGCTTAGGCCGAGGGGGTAGCCTTCGTCTCTACGAGCAGTACTTC. It yields the protein CASSLGRGGSLRLYEQYF.

Only one count was recorded for this clonotype. This chain links TRBV3-1 with TRBJ1-2, with 7 bases lining up with TRBD1. V gave up 0 bases and J gave up 8 bases; unmatched junction bases: 9. Germline assignment: CDR1 LGHDT and CDR2 YNNKEL (reference sequence). The CDR3 consists of 15 residues. The CDR3 is CASSQDRTGPRGYTF. The CDR3 nucleotides read TGTGCCAGCAGCCAAGACCGGACAGGTCCGCGCGGCTACACCTTC.

CDR3 coding DNA: TGCGCCAGCAGATCCGGAAGCGGGAACTTGGAGACCCAGTACTTC. Translating it yields CASRSGSGNLETQYF. This chain uses TRBV4-1 with TRBJ2-5; 7 positions match TRBD2. With V trimmed by 6 bases and J by 5 bases, 12 bases remained unmatched. This CDR3 comprises 15 residues. The germline V gene has CDR1 MGHRA and CDR2 YSYEKL.

This sequence joins TRBV24-1 and TRBJ2-1; a possible D gene is TRBD2 (5 bases). Germline lookup yields CDR1 KGHDR and CDR2 SFDVKD. This CDR3 has 13 residues. Trimming took off 5 bases at V and 4 bases at J, with 8 bases between the two ends. CDR3 DNA: TGTGCCACCAGTGCTGGGAGATACAATGAGCAGTTCTTC. Encoded protein: CATSAGRYNEQFF.

This clonotype appeared once. The V call is TRBV9, the J call TRBJ2-7; D uncertain. This CDR3 has 13 amino acids. Deletions cut 0 bases from V and 5 bases from J, with 9 bases between. The germline V gene has CDR1 SGDLS and CDR2 YYNGEE. The CDR3 reads CASSVGGRNEQYF. CDR3 sequence (DNA): TGTGCCAGCAGCGTAGGCGGCAGGAACGAGCAGTACTTC.

This clonotype has at least ten counts. The chain combines TRBV18 with TRBJ1-1; D remains ambiguous. Trimming shortened V by 2 bases and J by 1 base, and 5 bases separated the two germline ends. This CDR3 contains 13 residues. Looked up from germline, CDR1 is KGHSH and CDR2 is LQKENI. CDR3 loop: CASSPMRNTEAFF. Here the CDR3 DNA reads TGTGCCAGCTCACCAATGAGGAACACTGAAGCTTTCTTT.

This clonotype was found many times. The chain couples TRBV20-1 to TRBJ2-3, with TRBD2 identical over 9 bases. Trimming at V came to 0 bases and at J to 4 bases, leaving 2 bases not matched to a gene. The CDR3 contains 14 residues. Germline assignment: CDR1 DFQATT and CDR2 SNEGSKA (reference sequence). The CDR3 DNA follows: TGCAGTGCTAGAGATAGCGGGAGATCAGATACGCAGTATTTT. Translated: CSARDSGRSDTQYF.

The chain carries TRBV3-1 and TRBJ1-6; TRBD1 is a possible D gene (6 bases). This CDR3 has 15 residues. Between the trimmed V and J ends, which lost 2 bases and 8 bases, there was a span of 13 bases. The germline CDR1 and CDR2 sequences are LGHDT and YNNKEL (reference sequence). Here the CDR3 DNA reads TGTGCCAGCAGCCAAAACAGGGAATATCATTCACCCCTCCACTTT. It yields the protein CASSQNREYHSPLHF.

This clonotype was seen more than once but under ten times. It may be a read error: a sequence one base away is much more abundant. The V and J genes are TRBV7-2 and TRBJ2-3; tentatively, D is TRBD1 (5 bases). Germline CDR1 reads SGHTA; CDR2 reads FQGNSA. This CDR3 region has 14 residues. Written as DNA, the CDR3 is TGTGCCAGCGGCTTCGGACATCTGAAGGATACGCAGTATTTT. Protein sequence: CASGFGHLKDTQYF.

This clonotype was observed at least ten times. This chain links TRBV2 with TRBJ1-1; 8 positions match TRBD1. This CDR3 has 14 residues. In germline, CDR1 is SNHLY, CDR2 FYNNEI. V was pared by 4 bases and J by 5 bases, with 6 bases of the junction left unmatched. Here the CDR3 reads CASSGQGALTEAFF. The CDR3 nucleotides read TGTGCCAGCAGTGGCCAGGGGGCTTTGACTGAAGCTTTCTTT.

This sequence joins TRBV9 and TRBJ2-3, with 7 positions matching TRBD1. V lost 0 bases to trimming and J lost 0 bases; unmatched junction nucleotides: 4. In germline, CDR1 is SGDLS, CDR2 YYNGEE. CDR3 size: 16 residues. CDR3 nucleotide sequence: TGTGCCAGCAGCGTAGAAGGGACAGTTAGCACAGATACGCAGTATTTT. Its translation: CASSVEGTVSTDTQYF.

This clonotype was seen at least ten times. The J gene is TRBJ1-2, the V gene TRBV30; TRBD1 is a possible D gene (6 bases). The CDR3 is made up of 15 amino acids. V was clipped by 0 bases and J by 3 bases, with 14 bases between them. The germline V gene has CDR1 GTSNPN and CDR2 SVGIG (reference sequence). Here the CDR3 DNA reads TGTGCCTGGAGTGTACGGGGGGCTTGGGACTATGGCTACACCTTC. The encoded protein is CAWSVRGAWDYGYTF.

This clonotype was seen ten or more times. The V gene is TRBV5-1, the J gene TRBJ2-1; TRBD2 agrees at 8 bases. V was pared by 2 bases and J by 8 bases, with 15 bases of the junction left unmatched. This CDR3 is 17 amino acids long. Germline V gene data show CDR1 as SGHRS and CDR2 as YFSETQ. This CDR3 is CASSLEQSGSLLYEQFF. CDR3 nucleotide sequence: TGCGCCAGCAGCTTAGAACAAAGCGGGAGTTTATTGTATGAGCAGTTCTTC.

Points on this clonotype: Germline is not matched at one junction end, which may reflect a read error. The chain couples TRBV20-1 to TRBJ1-3; D not certain. CDR3 length: 14 amino acids. Germline V lookup: CDR1 DFQATT, CDR2 SNEGSKA (reference sequence). CDR3 residues: CSARGINSGNTIYF. The CDR3 DNA follows: TGCAGTGCAAGAGGCATCAACTCTGGAAACACCATATATTTT.